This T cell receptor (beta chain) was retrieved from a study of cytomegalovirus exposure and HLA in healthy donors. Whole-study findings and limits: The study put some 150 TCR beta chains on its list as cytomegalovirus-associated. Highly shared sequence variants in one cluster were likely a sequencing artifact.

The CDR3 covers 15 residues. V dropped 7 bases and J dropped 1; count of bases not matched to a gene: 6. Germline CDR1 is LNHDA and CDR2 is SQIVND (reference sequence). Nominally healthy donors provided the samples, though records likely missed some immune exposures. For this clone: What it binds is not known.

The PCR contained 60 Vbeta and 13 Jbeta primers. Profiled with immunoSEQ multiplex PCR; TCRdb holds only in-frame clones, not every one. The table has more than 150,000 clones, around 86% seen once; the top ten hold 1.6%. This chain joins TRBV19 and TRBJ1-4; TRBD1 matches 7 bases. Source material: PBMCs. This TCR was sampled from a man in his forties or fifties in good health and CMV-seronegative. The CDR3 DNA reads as TGTGCCAGTAAACCTCGACAGGGAACTAATGAAAAACTGTTTTTT. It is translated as CASKPRQGTNEKLFF.